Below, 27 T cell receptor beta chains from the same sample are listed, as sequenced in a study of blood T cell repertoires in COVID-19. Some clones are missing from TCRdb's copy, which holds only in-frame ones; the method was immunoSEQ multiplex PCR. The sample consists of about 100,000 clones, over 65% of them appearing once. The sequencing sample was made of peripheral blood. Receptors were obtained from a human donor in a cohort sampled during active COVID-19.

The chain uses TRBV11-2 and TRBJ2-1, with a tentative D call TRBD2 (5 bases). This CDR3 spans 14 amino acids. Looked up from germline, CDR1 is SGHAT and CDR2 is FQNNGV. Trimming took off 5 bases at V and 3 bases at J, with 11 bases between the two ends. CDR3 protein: CASSPGIFYNEQFF. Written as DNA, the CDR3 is TGTGCCAGCAGCCCCGGGATTTTCTACAATGAGCAGTTCTTC.

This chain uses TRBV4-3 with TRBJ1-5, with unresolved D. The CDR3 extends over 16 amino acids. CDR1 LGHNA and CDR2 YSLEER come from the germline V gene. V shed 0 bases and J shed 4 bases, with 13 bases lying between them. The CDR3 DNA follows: TGCGCCAGCAGCCAAGACGTTGGCAGTATTAATCAGCCCCAGCATTTT. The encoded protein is CASSQDVGSINQPQHF.

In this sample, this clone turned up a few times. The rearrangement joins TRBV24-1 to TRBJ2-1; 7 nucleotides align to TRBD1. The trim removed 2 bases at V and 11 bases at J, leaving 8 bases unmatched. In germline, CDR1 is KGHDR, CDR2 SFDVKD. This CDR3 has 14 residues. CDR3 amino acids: CATSDSIDRAQQFF. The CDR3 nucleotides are TGTGCCACCAGTGATTCAATTGACAGGGCCCAGCAGTTCTTC.

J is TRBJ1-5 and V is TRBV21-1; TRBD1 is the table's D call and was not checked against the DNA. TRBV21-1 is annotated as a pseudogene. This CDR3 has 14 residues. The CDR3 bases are TGTGCCAGCAGTAAAGGGCCAGGCAATCAGCCCCAGCATTTT. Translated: CASSKGPGNQPQHF.

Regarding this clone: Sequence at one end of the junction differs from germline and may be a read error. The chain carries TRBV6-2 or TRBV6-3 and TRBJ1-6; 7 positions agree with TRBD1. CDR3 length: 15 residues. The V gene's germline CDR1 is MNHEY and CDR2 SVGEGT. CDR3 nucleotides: TGTGCCAGCAATTACAGGGGCCATCCCTATTCACCCCTCCACTTT. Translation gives CASNYRGHPYSPLHF.

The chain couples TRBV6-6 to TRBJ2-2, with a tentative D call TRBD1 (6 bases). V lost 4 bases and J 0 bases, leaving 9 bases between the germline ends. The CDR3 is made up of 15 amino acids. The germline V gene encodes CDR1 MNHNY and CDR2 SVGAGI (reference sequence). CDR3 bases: TGTGCCAGCAGTTGGACAGATACGAACACCGGGGAGCTGTTTTTT. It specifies CASSWTDTNTGELFF.

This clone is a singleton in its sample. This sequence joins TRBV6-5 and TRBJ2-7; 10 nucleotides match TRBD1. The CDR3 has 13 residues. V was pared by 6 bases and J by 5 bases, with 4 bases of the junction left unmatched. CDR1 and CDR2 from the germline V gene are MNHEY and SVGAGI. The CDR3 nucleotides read TGTGCCAGCAGGCGTGGGACAGGGGACGAGCAGTACTTC. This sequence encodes CASRRGTGDEQYF.

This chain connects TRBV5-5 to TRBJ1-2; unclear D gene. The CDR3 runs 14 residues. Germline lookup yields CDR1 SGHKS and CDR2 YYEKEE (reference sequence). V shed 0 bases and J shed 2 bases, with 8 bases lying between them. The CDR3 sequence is CASSLAPGNYGYTF. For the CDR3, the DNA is TGTGCCAGCAGCTTGGCCCCAGGAAACTATGGCTACACCTTC.

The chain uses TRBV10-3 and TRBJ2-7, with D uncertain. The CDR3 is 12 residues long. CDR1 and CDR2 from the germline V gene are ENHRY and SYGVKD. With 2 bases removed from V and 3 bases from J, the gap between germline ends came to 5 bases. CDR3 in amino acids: CAISEENYEQYF. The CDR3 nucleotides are TGTGCCATCAGTGAGGAGAACTACGAGCAGTACTTC.

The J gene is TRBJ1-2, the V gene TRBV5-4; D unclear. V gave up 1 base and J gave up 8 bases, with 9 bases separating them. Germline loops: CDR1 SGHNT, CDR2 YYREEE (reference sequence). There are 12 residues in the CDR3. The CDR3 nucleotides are TGTGCCAGCAGCTTGCCCGGGTACGGCTACACCTTC. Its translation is CASSLPGYGYTF.

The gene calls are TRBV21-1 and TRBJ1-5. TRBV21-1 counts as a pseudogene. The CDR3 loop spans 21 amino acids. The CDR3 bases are TGTGCCAGCAGCAAAATCGGACCGGAGGGTCGCCTTGCCTATAGCAATCAGCCCCAGCATTTT. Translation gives CASSKIGPEGRLAYSNQPQHF.

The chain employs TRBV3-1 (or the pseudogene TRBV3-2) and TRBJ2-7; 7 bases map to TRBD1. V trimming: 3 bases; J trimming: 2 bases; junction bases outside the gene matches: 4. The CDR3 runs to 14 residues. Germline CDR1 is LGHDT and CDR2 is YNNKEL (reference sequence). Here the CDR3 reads CASSQGQPAYEQYF. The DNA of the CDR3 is TGTGCCAGCAGCCAGGGACAGCCGGCCTACGAGCAGTACTTC.

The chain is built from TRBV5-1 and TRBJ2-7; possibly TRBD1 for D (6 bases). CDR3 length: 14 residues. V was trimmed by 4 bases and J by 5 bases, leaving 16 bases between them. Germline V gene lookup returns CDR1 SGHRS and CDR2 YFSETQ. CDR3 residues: CASSIQGFIDEQYF. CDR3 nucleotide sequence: TGCGCCAGCAGCATACAGGGATTTATTGACGAGCAGTACTTC.

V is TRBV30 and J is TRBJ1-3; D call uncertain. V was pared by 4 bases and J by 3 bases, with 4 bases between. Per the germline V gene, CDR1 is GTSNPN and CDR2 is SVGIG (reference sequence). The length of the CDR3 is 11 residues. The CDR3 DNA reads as TGTGCCTGGACGTATGGAAACACCATATATTTT. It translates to CAWTYGNTIYF.

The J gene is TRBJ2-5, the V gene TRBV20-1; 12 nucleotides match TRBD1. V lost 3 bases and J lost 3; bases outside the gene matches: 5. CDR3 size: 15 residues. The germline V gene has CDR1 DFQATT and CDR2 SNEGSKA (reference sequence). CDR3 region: CSASTGTGGEETQYF. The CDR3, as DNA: TGCAGTGCTAGTACCGGGACAGGGGGCGAAGAGACCCAGTACTTC.

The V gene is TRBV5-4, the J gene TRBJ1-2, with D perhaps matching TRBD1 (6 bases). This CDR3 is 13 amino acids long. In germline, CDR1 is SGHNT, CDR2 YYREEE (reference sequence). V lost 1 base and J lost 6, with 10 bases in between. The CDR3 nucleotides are TGTGCCAGCAGCTTGCTGGGGGCACATGGCTACACCTTC. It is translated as CASSLLGAHGYTF.

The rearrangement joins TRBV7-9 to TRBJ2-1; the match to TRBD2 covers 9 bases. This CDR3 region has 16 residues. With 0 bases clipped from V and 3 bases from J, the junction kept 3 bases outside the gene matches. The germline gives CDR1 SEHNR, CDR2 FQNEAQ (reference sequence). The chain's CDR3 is CASSLASGGLYNEQFF. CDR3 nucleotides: TGTGCCAGCAGCTTAGCTAGCGGGGGCCTCTACAATGAGCAGTTCTTC.

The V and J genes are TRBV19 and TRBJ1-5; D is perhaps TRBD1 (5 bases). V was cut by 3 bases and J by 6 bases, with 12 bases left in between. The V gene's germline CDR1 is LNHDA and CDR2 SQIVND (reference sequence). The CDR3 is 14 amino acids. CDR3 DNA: TGTGCCAGTAGTATGAAGCAGGGCGGTCAGCCCCAGCATTTT. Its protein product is CASSMKQGGQPQHF.

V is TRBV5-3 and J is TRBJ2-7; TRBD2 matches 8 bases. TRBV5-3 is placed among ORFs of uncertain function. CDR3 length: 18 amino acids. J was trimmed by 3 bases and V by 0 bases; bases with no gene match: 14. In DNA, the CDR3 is TGTGCCAGAAGCTTGGGGACAGACCGTAGGACTAGCAGCTACGAGCAGTACTTC. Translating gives CARSLGTDRRTSSYEQYF.

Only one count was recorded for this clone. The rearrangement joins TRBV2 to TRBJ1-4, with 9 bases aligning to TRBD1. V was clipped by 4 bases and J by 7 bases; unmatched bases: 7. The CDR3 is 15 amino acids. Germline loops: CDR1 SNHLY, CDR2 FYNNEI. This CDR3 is CASSGDRGVGEKLFF. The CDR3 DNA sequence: TGTGCCAGCAGTGGAGACAGGGGGGTTGGTGAAAAACTGTTTTTT.

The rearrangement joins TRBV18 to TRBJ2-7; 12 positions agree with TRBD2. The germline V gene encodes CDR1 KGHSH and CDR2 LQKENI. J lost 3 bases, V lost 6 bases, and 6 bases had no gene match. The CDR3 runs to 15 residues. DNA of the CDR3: TGTGCCAGCTCGCGAACTAGCGGGGGGAACTACGAGCAGTACTTC. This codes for CASSRTSGGNYEQYF.

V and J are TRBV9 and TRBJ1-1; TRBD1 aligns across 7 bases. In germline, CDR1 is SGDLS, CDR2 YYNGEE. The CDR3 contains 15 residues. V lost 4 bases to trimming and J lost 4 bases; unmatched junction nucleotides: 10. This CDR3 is CASSQGGGTSTEAFF. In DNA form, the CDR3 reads TGTGCCAGCAGCCAAGGAGGGGGCACTAGCACTGAAGCTTTCTTT.

DNA of the CDR3: TGCGCCAGCAGCCGGGACAGGAATTCTAACTATGGCTACACCTTC. Protein: CASSRDRNSNYGYTF. This chain joins TRBV4-3 and TRBJ1-2, with 8 bases matching TRBD1. Germline loops: CDR1 LGHNA, CDR2 YSLEER. The CDR3 sequence is 15 residues long. Trimming at V came to 4 bases and at J to 0 bases, leaving 4 bases not matched to a gene.

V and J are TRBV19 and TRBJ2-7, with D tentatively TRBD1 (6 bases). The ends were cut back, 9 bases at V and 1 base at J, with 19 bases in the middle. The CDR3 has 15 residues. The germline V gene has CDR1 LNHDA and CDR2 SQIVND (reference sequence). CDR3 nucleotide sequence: TGTGCCAGCGCCCCCCGGGACACCGATTCCTACGAGCAGTACTTC. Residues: CASAPRDTDSYEQYF.

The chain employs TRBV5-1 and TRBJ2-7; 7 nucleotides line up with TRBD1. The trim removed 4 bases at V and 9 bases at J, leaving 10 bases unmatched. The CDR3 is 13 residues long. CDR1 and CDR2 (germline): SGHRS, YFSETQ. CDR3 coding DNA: TGCGCCAGCAGCCCCACCACAGGGGTAGGGCAGTACTTC. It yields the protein CASSPTTGVGQYF.

The CDR3 bases are TGTGCCGTCCGCGCTAGCGGACGCACAGATACGCAGTATTTT. This gives the protein CAVRASGRTDTQYF. The rearrangement uses TRBV10-3 and TRBJ2-3, with 7 bases fitting TRBD2. Trimming took 11 bases from V and 1 from J; bases not matched to a gene: 9. The CDR3 extends over 14 amino acids. CDR1 and CDR2 from the germline V gene are ENHRY and SYGVKD.

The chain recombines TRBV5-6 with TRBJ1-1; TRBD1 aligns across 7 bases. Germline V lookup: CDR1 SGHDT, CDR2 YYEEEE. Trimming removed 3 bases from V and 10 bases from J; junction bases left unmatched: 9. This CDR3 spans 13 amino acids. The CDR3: CASSWGQGVGAFF. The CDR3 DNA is TGTGCCAGCAGCTGGGGCCAGGGGGTAGGAGCTTTCTTT.